The rows below give T cell receptor beta chains drawn from one sample of a study of blood T cell repertoires in COVID-19. TCRdb's copy holds only in-frame clones and misses some; the assay was immunoSEQ multiplex PCR. The data contain some 390,000 clones, about 89% of them singletons. Material: peripheral blood. The origin of the receptors is a woman aged 60-70 years with COVID-19, enrolled during active disease. The conserved cysteine and the conserved F or W are not part of the CDR3 here.

len	v_gene	j_gene	CDR3aa
13	TRBV27	TRBJ2-7	ASSLAGTTTYEQY
17	TRBV18	TRBJ1-2	ASSPQRQGGQQPNYGYT
13	TRBV5-6	TRBJ1-1	ASSLGTGSNTEAF
11	TRBV6-4	TRBJ1-1	ASSTGMNTEAF
12	TRBV13	TRBJ1-4	ASSSRGTSEKLF
14	TRBV19	TRBJ2-3	ASQRGPTQSTDTQY
11	TRBV7-3	TRBJ1-2	ASSPGQGAGYT
15	TRBV6-2/TRBV6-3	TRBJ1-5	ASSDGGTLYSNQPQH
14	TRBV5-1	TRBJ1-4	ASSTEAGFLNEKLF
13	TRBV7-3	TRBJ2-5	ASSLNGGARETQY
12	TRBV3-1/TRBV3-2	TRBJ2-7	ASSPGRGAFEQY
12	TRBV11-1	TRBJ2-5	ASSSQGYQETQY
12	TRBV2	TRBJ1-2	ASSERAGVYGYT
13	TRBV18	TRBJ2-1	ASSTPSGGYNEQF
6	TRBV7-9	TRBJ1-1	ASTDGF
12	TRBV5-5	TRBJ2-4	ASREGLAKNIQY
14	TRBV6-6	TRBJ1-3	ASSYGTADSGNTIY
14	TRBV7-2	TRBJ2-1	ASSLVGTGAKGEQF
12	TRBV9	TRBJ1-5	ASSVGQADQPQH
12	TRBV19	TRBJ1-5	ASNRDYSNQPQH
11	TRBV7-9	TRBJ1-2	ASSLGGTYGYT
12	TRBV27	TRBJ2-1	ASSSGPEGNEQF
13	TRBV6-1	TRBJ1-5	ASSDQQGQDQPQH
13	TRBV7-2	TRBJ1-3	ASSPRAVQGNTIY
14	TRBV5-1	TRBJ1-1	ASSLTGGGGDTEAF
14	TRBV24-1	TRBJ1-5	ATSDLGGLSNQPQH
12	TRBV5-8	TRBJ2-5	ASSPGDGHWTQY
15	TRBV10-3	TRBJ1-2	AISESDSRRWHYGYT
13	TRBV27	TRBJ1-2	ASSLGRTFDYGYT
14	TRBV10-3	TRBJ2-2	AISGGSGRNTGELF
13	TRBV14	TRBJ1-1	ASSQVSGGPTEAF
12	TRBV19	TRBJ1-6	ASSTGTGGSPLH
13	TRBV2	TRBJ2-7	ASSGPGGPVTQQY
15	TRBV7-9	TRBJ2-7	ASSSTTGKVPSYEQY
10	TRBV4-1	TRBJ1-1	ASSLRGTEAF
15	TRBV4-1	TRBJ1-6	ASSQDRQGAWNSPLR
12	TRBV5-1	TRBJ2-1	ASSPSRDFGEQF
11	TRBV7-2	TRBJ2-2	ASTHWSTGELF
13	TRBV2	TRBJ2-7	ASRAGTSIPYEQY
13	TRBV5-1	TRBJ2-7	ASSRSTGGIYEQY
13	TRBV3-1/TRBV3-2	TRBJ2-1	ASSRGTANNNEQF
13	TRBV18	TRBJ2-7	ASSQRTPGIYEQY
14	TRBV2	TRBJ2-2	ASRNSGTISGGELF
13	TRBV3-1/TRBV3-2	TRBJ1-2	ASSLEGWGQYGYT
13	TRBV19	TRBJ1-1	ASTFSTGGFTEAF
11	TRBV19	TRBJ1-5	ASAFAAHQPQH
11	TRBV7-2	TRBJ2-3	ASSLDRGDTQY
16	TRBV15	TRBJ1-2	ATSRGYVGQGRNYGYT
13	TRBV4-1	TRBJ1-6	ASSPSQTGHSPLH
14	TRBV2	TRBJ2-7	ASRGPTGGRVYEQY
12	TRBV5-1	TRBJ2-5	ASSPDRIQETQY
13	TRBV27	TRBJ1-1	ASRLRQGANTEAF
9	TRBV6-5	TRBJ1-1	ASSYSHGIL
13	TRBV7-3	TRBJ2-1	ASSVTLAGYNEQF
10	TRBV5-5	TRBJ1-2	ASSTPGNGYT
13	TRBV6-5	TRBJ2-2	ASSYAGLRAGELF
13	TRBV5-1	TRBJ1-2	ASSRDRAENYGYT